This T cell receptor (beta chain) derives from a study of T cell responses to AZD1222 COVID-19 vaccine. The study, taken as a whole, reports: White British people made up most donors, females outnumbered males, and clonal diversity was possibly underestimated. Reportedly, close to half of spike-specific TCRs are directed against unmutated variant regions. Baseline testing showed seropositivity in only 6 or 7 AZD1222 recipients. Among vaccine-associated CD4 TCRs, coverage spanned spike, with dominance at 160-218 and 743-854.

This CDR3 spans 15 amino acids. Between the trimmed V and J ends, which lost 4 bases and 2 bases, there was a span of 13 bases. Germline values: CDR1 SGDLS, CDR2 YYNGEE. Measured with immunoSEQ multiplex PCR; TCRdb has only the in-frame clones, and not every one. The profile covers 44,000 or so clones, with around four fifths appearing a single time and less than 25% taken by the ten largest. This clone was observed a single time. Its antigen remains unidentified. The V and J genes are TRBV9 and TRBJ1-5, with D unresolved. The source was peripheral blood, collected 28 days after the second dose of the MenACWY control vaccine. This TCR came from an adult who received the MenACWY meningococcal vaccine as a control. As DNA, the CDR3 is TGTGCCAGCAGCCCCGGAGGAGGTGGCAATCAGCCCCAGCATTTT. Protein: CASSPGGGGNQPQHF.